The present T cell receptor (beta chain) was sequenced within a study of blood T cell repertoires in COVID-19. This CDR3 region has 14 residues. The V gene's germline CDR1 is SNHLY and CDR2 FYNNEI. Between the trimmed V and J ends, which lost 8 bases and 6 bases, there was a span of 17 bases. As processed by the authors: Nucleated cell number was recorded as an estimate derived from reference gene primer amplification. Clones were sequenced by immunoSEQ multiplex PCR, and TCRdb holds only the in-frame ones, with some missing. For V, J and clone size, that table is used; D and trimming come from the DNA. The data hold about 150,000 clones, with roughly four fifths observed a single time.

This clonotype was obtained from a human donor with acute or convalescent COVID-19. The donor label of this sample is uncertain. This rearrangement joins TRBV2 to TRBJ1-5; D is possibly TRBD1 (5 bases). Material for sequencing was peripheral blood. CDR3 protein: CASSDGGGFQPQHF. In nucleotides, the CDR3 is TGTGCCAGCTCCGACGGGGGGGGGTTTCAGCCCCAGCATTTT. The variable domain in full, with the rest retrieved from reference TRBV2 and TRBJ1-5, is EPEVTQTPSHQVTQMGQEVILRCVPISNHLYFYWYRQILGQKVEFLVSFYNNEISEKSEIFDDQFSVERPDGSNFTLKIRSTKLEDSAMYFCASSDGGGFQPQHFGDGTRLSIL.